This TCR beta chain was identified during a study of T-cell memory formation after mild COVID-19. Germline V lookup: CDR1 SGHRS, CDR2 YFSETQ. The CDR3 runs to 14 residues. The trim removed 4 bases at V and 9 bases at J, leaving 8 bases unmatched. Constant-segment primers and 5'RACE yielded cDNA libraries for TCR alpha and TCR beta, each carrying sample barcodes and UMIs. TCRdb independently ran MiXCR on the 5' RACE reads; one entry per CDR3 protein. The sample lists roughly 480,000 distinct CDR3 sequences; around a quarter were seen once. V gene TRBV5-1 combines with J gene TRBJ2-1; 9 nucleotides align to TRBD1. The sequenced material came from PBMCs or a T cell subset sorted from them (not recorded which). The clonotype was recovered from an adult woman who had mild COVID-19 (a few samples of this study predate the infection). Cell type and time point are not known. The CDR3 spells CASSRQGGLSEQFF. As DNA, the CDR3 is TGCGCCAGCAGCAGACAGGGGGGGTTAAGTGAGCAGTTCTTC.